Listed below are T cell receptor beta chains from one sample, sequenced in a study of blood T cell repertoires in COVID-19. Assay used: immunoSEQ multiplex PCR; TCRdb lists only in-frame clones, some missing. The sample lists approximately 400,000 clones, around 86% seen once, with 5% to 5.5% in the top ten. Sequenced material: PBMCs or T cells enriched from blood (not recorded which). These receptors originate from a woman in her fifties or sixties who had recovered from COVID-19. CDR3s include the opening cysteine and the closing phenylalanine or tryptophan. The D gene is left open where the match is weak. Not every row has a clone size; where given, it reads once, few, many or a size class.

V	J	D	size	DNA	CDR3
TRBV24-1	TRBJ1-1	NA	NA	TGTGCCACCAGGCCATGGACACCCTGTCCGAACACTGAAGCTTTCTTT	CATRPWTPCPNTEAFF
TRBV7-2	TRBJ1-1	NA	NA	TGTGCCAGCAGCCGCTTGGGAGGGGTTCTGAACACTGAAGCTTTCTTT	CASSRLGGVLNTEAFF
TRBV19	TRBJ1-5	TRBD1	NA	TGTGCCAGTGCCGACAGGGGAATTGGCAATCAGCCCCAGCATTTT	CASADRGIGNQPQHF
TRBV19	TRBJ1-4	TRBD1	NA	TGTGCCAGTAATTACGGGACAGATAATGAAAAACTGTTTTTT	CASNYGTDNEKLFF
TRBV30	TRBJ1-4	NA	NA	TGTGCCTGGAGTATCAGGTTGGGTAATGAAAAACTGTTTTTT	CAWSIRLGNEKLFF
TRBV5-1	TRBJ2-7	TRBD1	NA	TGCGCCAGCAGCTTGAGGGGGCAGGGGGCATTCGAGCAGTACTTC	CASSLRGQGAFEQYF
TRBV7-8	TRBJ2-1	TRBD2	NA	TGTGCCAGCAGCTACCCCGGACTAGCGGGGGCGATTGAGCAGTTCTTC	CASSYPGLAGAIEQFF
TRBV6-5	TRBJ1-2	NA	few	TGTGCCAGCAGTTACAGCCTCGGGGTTGATTATGGCTACACCTTC	CASSYSLGVDYGYTF
TRBV30	TRBJ1-4	TRBD1	NA	TGTGCCTGGAGTGGACAGGGTAATGAAAAACTGTTTTTT	CAWSGQGNEKLFF
TRBV7-2	TRBJ2-7	TRBD2	NA	TGTGCCAGCAGCACCGGGACTAGCGGGTCTTACGAGCAGTACTTC	CASSTGTSGSYEQYF
TRBV9	TRBJ1-2	TRBD1	NA	TGTGCCAGCAGCGTCGGGACAGGGCGTTCTTATGGCTACACCTTC	CASSVGTGRSYGYTF